The 10 T cell receptor beta chains below were found in one sample sequenced in a study of T cells in women clearing cervical HPV infection. Produced via immunoSEQ multiplex PCR; TCRdb's table is partial and in-frame only. This repertoire includes 25,000 to 35,000 clones. Sequencing was performed on blood buffy coat. Receptors originate from a woman between 18 and 69 years old with a cervical HPV16 infection that either progressed to CIN3+ or cleared (not recorded which).

Worth noting for this clone: The DNA ends 3 residues before the CDR3 does, and the rest of the CDR3 is filled in from the germline J gene. The gene calls are TRBV5-6 and TRBJ2-1; 8 bases agree with TRBD2. The J segment lost 5 bases and the V segment lost 4 bases, leaving 8 bases of the junction unmatched. Germline CDR1 is SGHDT and CDR2 is YYEEEE. This CDR3 comprises 15 residues. The CDR3 DNA, read in part, is TGTGCCAGCAGCCACGAGCCGGGACTAGACAATGAG. Its translation: CASSHEPGLDNE. The CDR3 in full is CASSHEPGLDNEQFF.

About this clone itself: Read sequence stops 3 residues before the CDR3 end, and the germline J gene provides the missing end. The gene calls are TRBV19 and TRBJ2-6; TRBD2 might be the D (6 bases). The CDR3 covers 15 residues. In germline, CDR1 is LNHDA, CDR2 SQIVND (reference sequence). V was trimmed by 8 bases and J by 4 bases, leaving 15 bases between them. Incomplete CDR3 DNA: TGTGCCAGTTGGGACTCGACGGGAGGGGCCAACGTC. Its translation is CASWDSTGGANV. The entire CDR3 is CASWDSTGGANVLTF.

About this clone itself: The read stops 3 residues short of the end of the CDR3; the missing end is completed from the germline J gene. This rearrangement joins TRBV27 to TRBJ2-5; 8 nucleotides agree with TRBD2. Germline-derived CDR1 and CDR2 are MNHEY and SMNVEV (reference sequence). The junction had 7 bases not matched to a gene; V was cut back by 5 bases and J by 2 bases. The length of the CDR3 is 15 residues. CDR3 bases read: TGTGCCAGCAGTCGCGGGGGGTTGACACAAGAGACC. Translated, it gives CASSRGGLTQET. The CDR3, in full, reads CASSRGGLTQETQYF.

With respect to this clone: The CDR3 end falls 3 residues outside the read, so it is completed with the germline J gene. J is TRBJ2-5 and V is TRBV28; 11 nucleotides align to TRBD2. Per the germline V gene, CDR1 is MDHEN and CDR2 is SYDVKM. The CDR3 length is 18 residues. With V trimmed by 6 bases and J by 0 bases, 12 bases remained unmatched. The CDR3 here is CASSPLSRLAGNQETQYF. CDR3 DNA, as far as it was read: TGTGCCAGCAGCCCCCTGAGCCGACTAGCGGGGAACCAAGAGACC. Variable domain in full (rest from reference TRBV28 and TRBJ2-5): DVKVTQSSRYLVKRTGEKVFLECVQDMDHENMFWYRQDPGLGLRLIYFSYDVKMKEKGDIPEGYSVSREKKERFSLILESASTNQTSMYLCASSPLSRLAGNQETQYFGPGTRLLVL.

About this clone itself: The read ends 3 residues shy of where the CDR3 ends; the end is completed using the germline J gene. The V gene is TRBV19, the J gene TRBJ2-3, with TRBD2 identical over 14 bases. V shed 1 base and J 5 bases; nucleotides not matched to a gene: 5. In germline, CDR1 is LNHDA, CDR2 SQIVND (reference sequence). CDR3 length equals 17 residues. The sequenced CDR3 bases are TGTGCCAGTAGTATAGGCGGGACTAGCGGGGGCAAAGATACG. Its protein is CASSIGGTSGGKDT. The full CDR3 sequence reads CASSIGGTSGGKDTQYF. Supplemented by reference TRBV19 and TRBJ2-3, the full variable domain reads DGGITQSPKYLFRKEGQNVTLSCEQNLNHDAMYWYRQDPGQGLRLIYYSQIVNDFQKGDIAEGYSVSREKKESFPLTVTSAQKNPTAFYLCASSIGGTSGGKDTQYFGPGTRLTVL.

With respect to this clone: Sequence at one end of the junction differs from germline and may be a read error. The sequenced fragment ends 3 residues before the CDR3 boundary, so the rest is inferred from the germline J gene. The chain couples TRBV6-4 to TRBJ2-2; 8 positions match TRBD1. Germline loops: CDR1 MRHNA, CDR2 SNTAGT. The CDR3 extends over 14 amino acids. The CDR3 protein is CASSRDRNSGELFF. CDR3 DNA (partial): TGTGCCAGCAGTCGGGACAGGAACTCCGGGGAG.

Of note for this clone: The missing CDR3 end, 3 residues past where the read stops, is filled in from the germline J gene. The chain couples TRBV18 to TRBJ2-5, with D perhaps matching TRBD1 (6 bases). This CDR3 has 15 residues. Germline CDR1 is KGHSH and CDR2 is LQKENI. With 5 bases removed from V and 1 base from J, the gap between germline ends came to 14 bases. The CDR3 sequence: CASSGRDIPQETQYF. The CDR3 bases that were read are TGTGCCAGCTCAGGCCGGGACATTCCCCAAGAGACC.

As concerns this clone: The read ends 3 residues early relative to the CDR3; the germline J gene fills the gap. This chain links TRBV20-1 with TRBJ2-7; 7 bases align to TRBD2. Germline V gives CDR1 DFQATT, CDR2 SNEGSKA (reference sequence). V gave up 0 bases and J gave up 4 bases; unmatched junction bases: 6. The CDR3 length is 14 residues. The CDR3 sequence is CSARDPREGYEQYF. Incomplete CDR3 DNA: TGCAGTGCTAGAGATCCCAGGGAGGGTTACGAG.

Turning to this clone: The DNA ends 3 residues before the CDR3 does, and the rest of the CDR3 is filled in from the germline J gene. The chain couples TRBV7-9 to TRBJ2-1; D is possibly TRBD1 (5 bases). The V gene's germline CDR1 is SEHNR and CDR2 FQNEAQ (reference sequence). The CDR3 contains 12 residues. The germline V and J ends were trimmed by 5 bases and 8 bases, with 10 bases remaining between them. The CDR3 loop reads CASSPGNDEQFF. The DNA read from the CDR3 is TGTGCCAGCAGCCCAGGGAACGATGAG.

As for this clone: The read halts 3 residues ahead of the CDR3 end, with the missing end drawn from the germline J gene. V gene TRBV6-2 or TRBV6-3 combines with J gene TRBJ1-4, with 7 bases identical to TRBD1. Germline assignment: CDR1 MNHEY and CDR2 SVGEGT. The CDR3 is made up of 15 amino acids. V lost 0 bases to trimming and J lost 4 bases; unmatched junction nucleotides: 2. The sequenced part of the CDR3 DNA is TGTGCCAGCAGTTACTCGGCAGGGGGTAATGAAAAA. This gives the protein CASSYSAGGNEK. The CDR3 as a whole reads CASSYSAGGNEKLFF.